One sample yielded the 24 T cell receptor beta chains listed below, sequenced in a study of blood T cell repertoires in COVID-19. Generated by immunoSEQ multiplex PCR, the TCRdb table keeps only in-frame clones and is missing some. This sample yields fewer than 250,000 clones, of which around 86% are seen a single time; less than 8% belongs to the top ten. Sequencing input: PBMCs or T cells enriched from blood (not recorded which). The receptor source for this set is a man under 40 in a cohort exposed to, infected with or recovered from COVID-19 (not recorded which).

A word on this clone: Compared with germline, one end of the junction differs, possibly owing to a read error. The chain uses TRBV4-1 and TRBJ2-1, with 7 bases identical to TRBD2. From germline, CDR1 is MGHRA and CDR2 YSYEKL. CDR3 length equals 17 residues. The CDR3 sequence is CASSQVITSASNNEQFF. CDR3 in DNA: TGCGCCAGCAGCCAAGTAATAACTAGCGCCTCCAACAATGAGCAGTTCTTC.

This chain joins TRBV27 and TRBJ1-4; D possibly corresponds to TRBD1 (5 bases). The V gene lost 5 bases and the J gene lost 4 bases, with 11 bases spanning the gap. CDR1 MNHEY and CDR2 SMNVEV come from the germline V gene (reference sequence). The CDR3 runs 14 residues. The CDR3, as DNA: TGTGCCAGCAGTGGAGGGACGGATAATGAAAAACTGTTTTTT. It encodes CASSGGTDNEKLFF.

The chain couples TRBV27 to TRBJ1-6; D remains ambiguous. Germline loops: CDR1 MNHEY, CDR2 SMNVEV (reference sequence). V lost 2 bases and J 0 bases, leaving 23 bases between the germline ends. The CDR3 is 21 residues long. The CDR3 is CASSLRVVEEPRSSYNSPLHF. The CDR3 region has the DNA TGTGCCAGCAGTTTACGGGTGGTCGAGGAGCCCCGGAGCTCCTATAATTCACCCCTCCACTTT.

The gene calls are TRBV7-2 and TRBJ2-3; D is unresolved. V lost 3 bases to trimming and J lost 8 bases, with 9 bases between them. There are 12 residues in the CDR3. Germline V lookup: CDR1 SGHTA, CDR2 FQGNSA. CDR3 sequence: CASSFSRSTQYF. CDR3 DNA sequence: TGTGCCAGCAGCTTTAGCCGGTCTACGCAGTATTTT.

The V and J genes are TRBV11-3 and TRBJ2-2; weak D call: TRBD1 (6 bases). The CDR3 runs 14 residues. Trimming pared 3 bases from V and 8 bases from J, leaving 13 bases between. CDR1 and CDR2 (germline): SGHNT, YENEEA. CDR3 sequence: CASSLIQGKGELFF. CDR3 coding DNA: TGTGCCAGCAGCTTGATTCAGGGGAAAGGGGAGCTGTTTTTT.

The J gene is TRBJ2-1, the V gene TRBV5-4; D is unresolved. The CDR3 is 14 residues long. Trimming stripped 5 bases from V and 4 bases from J, with 13 bases between. Germline CDR1 and CDR2: SGHNT and YYREEE (reference sequence). CDR3 in amino acids: CASRVGSVYNEQFF. CDR3 coding DNA: TGTGCCAGCAGGGTCGGTAGTGTTTACAATGAGCAGTTCTTC. Drawing the rest from reference TRBV5-4 and TRBJ2-1, the complete variable domain is ETGVTQSPTHLIKTRGQQVTLRCSSQSGHNTVSWYQQALGQGPQFIFQYYREEENGRGNFPPRFSGLQFPNYSSELNVNALELDDSALYLCASRVGSVYNEQFFGPGTRLTVL.

On this clone itself: This sample also contains other DNA sequences that code for the same CDR3. V is TRBV5-1 and J is TRBJ1-1; TRBD1 matches 7 bases. CDR1 is SGHRS, CDR2 YFSETQ, per germline. This CDR3 is built from 14 residues. V gave up 5 bases and J gave up 0 bases; unmatched junction bases: 4. The CDR3 DNA is TGCGCCAGCAGGTCCGGACAGGTGAACACTGAAGCTTTCTTT. Encoded protein: CASRSGQVNTEAFF.

The chain couples TRBV11-2 to TRBJ1-6; 9 nucleotides agree with TRBD1. Germline CDR1 is SGHAT and CDR2 is FQNNGV. CDR3 length equals 15 residues. V was pared by 6 bases and J by 9 bases, with 9 bases of the junction left unmatched. CDR3 sequence: CASRLGQGEPSPLHF. Here the CDR3 DNA reads TGTGCCAGCAGATTGGGACAGGGCGAACCTTCACCCCTCCACTTT.

CDR3 sequence (DNA): TGTGCCAGCAGTTTCCTAGCGGGAGGATCCCACGAGCAGTACTTC. Translating it yields CASSFLAGGSHEQYF. This chain links TRBV6-5 with TRBJ2-7, with TRBD2 matching 11 bases. CDR1 MNHEY and CDR2 SVGAGI come from the germline V gene. V lost 4 bases to trimming and J lost 5 bases; unmatched junction nucleotides: 7. This CDR3 has 15 amino acids.

The V call is TRBV11-2, the J call TRBJ1-2, with D hard to call. Germline CDR1 reads SGHAT; CDR2 reads FQNNGV. The CDR3 extends over 14 amino acids. Trimming removed 5 bases at V and 6 bases at J, with 16 bases between. The CDR3: CASSHTAAANGYTF. In DNA form, the CDR3 reads TGTGCCAGCAGCCACACTGCGGCCGCCAATGGCTACACCTTC.

The chain employs TRBV7-2 and TRBJ2-7, with 8 positions matching TRBD2. The CDR3 length is 16 residues. CDR1 is SGHTA, CDR2 FQGNSA, per germline. V dropped 4 bases and J dropped 0; count of bases not matched to a gene: 8. For the CDR3, the DNA is TGTGCCAGCAGCTGGCCCCTTAGCGGGAACTCCTACGAGCAGTACTTC. This gives the protein CASSWPLSGNSYEQYF.

The chain uses TRBV5-4 and TRBJ1-1, with D unresolved. The ends were cut back, 0 bases at V and 2 bases at J, with 8 bases in the middle. The germline V gene encodes CDR1 SGHNT and CDR2 YYREEE (reference sequence). This CDR3 contains 14 residues. CDR3 coding DNA: TGTGCCAGCAGCTTGGCCTCCACTAACACTGAAGCTTTCTTT. As protein: CASSLASTNTEAFF.

This chain uses TRBV7-2 with TRBJ2-3; 8 nucleotides match TRBD2. CDR3 length equals 12 residues. Germline V gene lookup returns CDR1 SGHTA and CDR2 FQGNSA. After removal of 11 bases from V and 7 bases from J, the junction contained 8 bases not matched to a gene. The CDR3 DNA is TGTGCCCTCGGGGGGGCCGGATATACGCAGTATTTT. Translating it yields CALGGAGYTQYF.

V gene TRBV5-1 combines with J gene TRBJ1-4, with 7 bases matching TRBD1. J was trimmed by 3 bases and V by 2 bases; bases with no gene match: 7. This CDR3 is 16 amino acids long. Germline CDR1 reads SGHRS; CDR2 reads YFSETQ. Here the CDR3 DNA reads TGCGCCAGCAGCTTACTCGGCGGGACAGCTAATGAAAAACTGTTTTTT. It translates to CASSLLGGTANEKLFF.

This clone appeared once. One junction end disagrees with the germline gene, perhaps due to a read error. The gene calls are TRBV2 and TRBJ2-7; TRBD1 is a possible D gene (6 bases). The germline CDR1 and CDR2 sequences are SNHLY and FYNNEI. This CDR3 spans 15 amino acids. In DNA form, the CDR3 reads TGTGCCAGCAGTGAAGGGGACAACCCTCTCTCCCCCTTCCCCTTC. Protein: CASSEGDNPLSPFPF.

A single count supports this clone. This chain links TRBV4-3 with TRBJ2-1; 10 bases are a match to TRBD2. CDR1 is LGHNA, CDR2 YSLEER, per germline. The CDR3 has 16 amino acids. Trimming cost V 0 bases and J 12 bases; bases outside gene matches: 11. The CDR3 here is CASSQDWLAGDLRQFF. In nucleotides, the CDR3 is TGCGCCAGCAGCCAAGATTGGCTAGCGGGAGATTTAAGGCAGTTCTTC.

The chain is built from TRBV5-1 and TRBJ2-5, with 10 bases fitting TRBD2. CDR3 length: 17 amino acids. V dropped 0 bases and J dropped 7; count of bases not matched to a gene: 12. Per the germline V gene, CDR1 is SGHRS and CDR2 is YFSETQ. The CDR3 spells CASSLGLAGTQGATQYF. CDR3 sequence (DNA): TGCGCCAGCAGCTTGGGACTAGCGGGCACCCAGGGGGCGACCCAGTACTTC. Full variable domain (outside the CDR3, taken from reference TRBV5-1 and TRBJ2-5): KAGVTQTPRYLIKTRGQQVTLSCSPISGHRSVSWYQQTPGQGLQFLFEYFSETQRNKGNFPGRFSGRQFSNSRSEMNVSTLELGDSALYLCASSLGLAGTQGATQYFGPGTRLLVL.

J is TRBJ2-3 and V is TRBV18; 14 nucleotides line up with TRBD2. V was clipped by 4 bases and J by 5 bases; unmatched bases: 11. The CDR3 is 18 amino acids. Germline V gives CDR1 KGHSH, CDR2 LQKENI. The CDR3 nucleotides read TGTGCCAGCTCACTACCGGGACTAGCGGGAGTTCGTGGAGATACGCAGTATTTT. Residues: CASSLPGLAGVRGDTQYF.

The V call is TRBV10-1, the J call TRBJ2-2, with 7 bases that match TRBD1. CDR3 length: 17 amino acids. J was trimmed by 6 bases and V by 4 bases; bases with no gene match: 14. Germline V gene data show CDR1 as WNHNN and CDR2 as SYGVQD (reference sequence). This chain's CDR3 is CASSAPKGGSGAGELFF. The CDR3 DNA reads as TGCGCCAGCAGTGCCCCAAAAGGGGGCTCCGGGGCCGGGGAGCTGTTTTTT.

For the CDR3, the DNA is TGTGCCAGCAGGACTAGGGGAGGCTACACCTTC. This encodes CASRTRGGYTF. This chain uses TRBV5-4 with TRBJ1-2, with D possibly TRBD1 on 5 matching bases. Germline V gene sequence: CDR1 SGHNT, CDR2 YYREEE (reference sequence). V was cut by 5 bases and J by 8 bases, with 10 bases left in between. CDR3 length equals 11 residues. Supplemented by reference TRBV5-4 and TRBJ1-2, the full variable domain reads ETGVTQSPTHLIKTRGQQVTLRCSSQSGHNTVSWYQQALGQGPQFIFQYYREEENGRGNFPPRFSGLQFPNYSSELNVNALELDDSALYLCASRTRGGYTFGSGTRLTVV.

The rearrangement links TRBV7-8 to TRBJ1-1, with 7 bases that match TRBD1. CDR3 size: 14 residues. CDR1 is SGHVS and CDR2 is FQNEAQ in the germline V gene. Unmatched junction bases numbered 3, after V lost 4 bases and J lost 1 base. The CDR3 sequence is CASSSGTANTEAFF. CDR3 nucleotides: TGTGCCAGCAGCTCCGGGACAGCGAACACTGAAGCTTTCTTT.

This clone was recorded once. The rearrangement links TRBV9 to TRBJ1-4; D gene ambiguous. The CDR3 is 15 amino acids. Germline V lookup: CDR1 SGDLS, CDR2 YYNGEE. Trimming cost V 0 bases and J 3 bases, with 9 bases left between them. The CDR3 loop is CASSVEPGSNEKLFF. The CDR3 DNA follows: TGTGCCAGCAGCGTAGAGCCGGGGTCTAATGAAAAACTGTTTTTT.

The rearrangement links TRBV5-4 to TRBJ2-1; 7 bases agree with TRBD2. With V trimmed by 4 bases and J by 7 bases, 5 bases remained unmatched. Germline lookup yields CDR1 SGHNT and CDR2 YYREEE (reference sequence). This CDR3 has 13 residues. The CDR3 coding sequence is TGTGCCAGCAGCGTGACTAGCTCGAATGAGCAGTTCTTC. This sequence encodes CASSVTSSNEQFF.

This chain links TRBV21-1 with TRBJ2-1; TRBD1 reflects the table's D call only, with no check against the DNA. TRBV21-1 corresponds to a pseudogene. CDR3 length: 12 residues. This CDR3 reads CASRSPGNEQFF. The CDR3 DNA sequence: TGTGCCAGCAGATCGCCAGGGAATGAGCAGTTCTTC.